The next 21 T cell receptor beta chains were all read from a single sample in a study of shared clonotypes between healthy human individuals. Only in-frame clones appear in the TCRdb table, and some are missing; sequencing was by immunoSEQ multiplex PCR. The sample lists 2 million to 3 million clones, approximately 94% occurring once. The source material was naive CD4+ T cells from PBMCs. The subset is: CD45RA+ positively selected. The source of these receptors is a man between 18 and 35 years old in good health. Some clones in this sample may be carry-over from other donors' samples.

This clone occurred once. The chain uses TRBV18 and TRBJ1-2, with 11 bases fitting TRBD1. Per germline, CDR1 KGHSH and CDR2 LQKENI. With V trimmed by 6 bases and J by 7 bases, 13 bases remained unmatched. The CDR3 runs to 16 residues. The CDR3 nucleotides are TGTGCCAGCTCGCCTGTAACCGGGACAGGGGGATCTGGCTACACCTTC. This sequence encodes CASSPVTGTGGSGYTF.

The chain couples TRBV5-1 to TRBJ2-7; D perhaps matches TRBD1 (5 bases). CDR1 and CDR2 from the germline V gene are SGHRS and YFSETQ. CDR3 size: 13 residues. V lost 0 bases to trimming and J lost 5 bases, with 9 bases between them. The DNA for the CDR3 is TGCGCCAGCAGCTTGGTAGACAGAGACGAGCAGTACTTC. Translation gives CASSLVDRDEQYF.

Remarks on this clone: Other nucleotide sequences in the sample specify the same CDR3. The chain has TRBV6-6 and TRBJ1-1; 7 bases line up with TRBD1. Germline V gene sequence: CDR1 MNHNY, CDR2 SVGAGI (reference sequence). J lost 1 base, V lost 0 bases, and 2 bases had no gene match. The CDR3 consists of 15 residues. CDR3 amino acids: CASSYSNRGNTEAFF. The CDR3 coding sequence is TGTGCCAGCAGTTACTCGAACAGGGGGAACACTGAAGCTTTCTTT.

The chain couples TRBV7-2 to TRBJ2-5; 8 positions match TRBD1. The J call may not be correct, given that the DNA end is closer to TRBJ2-7. The germline V gene has CDR1 SGHTA and CDR2 FQGNSA. The CDR3 runs to 14 residues. The CDR3 nucleotides are TGTGCCAGCAGCCCCCGGGACAGGTTCTACGAGCAGTACTTC. It yields the protein CASSPRDRFYEQYF.

The chain uses TRBV6-1 and TRBJ2-4; no definite D call. This CDR3 spans 12 amino acids. Germline CDR1 and CDR2: MNHNS and SASEGT. V lost 4 bases to trimming and J lost 11 bases, with 12 bases between them. This chain's CDR3 is CASSAMPRVQYF. CDR3 bases: TGTGCCAGCAGTGCCATGCCCCGGGTTCAGTACTTC.

With respect to this clone: Other DNA sequences of this sample code for an identical CDR3. The chain couples TRBV5-1 to TRBJ2-1, with 9 bases fitting TRBD1. V shed 3 bases, J shed 4 bases, and the junction held 5 bases outside the gene matches. The CDR3 covers 15 residues. Germline CDR1 is SGHRS and CDR2 is YFSETQ. Here the CDR3 reads CASSSRDRAYNEQFF. The CDR3 DNA sequence: TGCGCCAGCAGCTCCCGGGACAGGGCATACAATGAGCAGTTCTTC.

This chain links TRBV6-5 with TRBJ1-1; D is possibly TRBD1 (5 bases). The V gene's germline CDR1 is MNHEY and CDR2 SVGAGI. The CDR3 consists of 14 residues. Trimming removed 10 bases at V and 8 bases at J, with 23 bases between. The CDR3 nucleotides are TGTGCCACCCTTCCCCGACAGTTTCTCCACGAAGCTTTCTTT. Its protein is CATLPRQFLHEAFF.

The rearrangement uses TRBV7-9 and TRBJ1-1; TRBD1 aligns across 9 bases. V lost 7 bases to trimming and J lost 1 base; unmatched junction nucleotides: 7. The CDR3 extends over 15 amino acids. The germline V gene encodes CDR1 SEHNR and CDR2 FQNEAQ (reference sequence). This CDR3 is CASTSPDRGNTEAFF. DNA for the CDR3: TGTGCCAGCACCTCTCCGGACAGGGGGAACACTGAAGCTTTCTTT.

The chain has TRBV28 and TRBJ1-4; 10 nucleotides agree with TRBD1. CDR1 and CDR2 (germline): MDHEN, SYDVKM. The CDR3 is made up of 16 amino acids. J lost 6 bases, V lost 5 bases, and 9 bases had no gene match. The CDR3 loop is CASSPRGTGDDEKLFF. As DNA, the CDR3 is TGTGCCAGCAGTCCCCGGGGGACAGGGGACGATGAAAAACTGTTTTTT.

The rearrangement uses TRBV4-1 and TRBJ1-1, with no clear D. Germline-derived CDR1 and CDR2 are MGHRA and YSYEKL. V was clipped by 1 base and J by 0 bases, with 9 bases between them. The CDR3 runs 15 residues. CDR3 DNA sequence: TGCGCCAGCAGCCAAGTCCCAGTCATGAACACTGAAGCTTTCTTT. The encoded protein is CASSQVPVMNTEAFF.

The V gene is TRBV2, the J gene TRBJ2-7; 13 positions match TRBD2. The CDR3 extends over 17 amino acids. Per germline, CDR1 SNHLY and CDR2 FYNNEI. After removal of 2 bases from V and 7 bases from J, the junction contained 11 bases not matched to a gene. In nucleotides, the CDR3 is TGTGCCAGCAGTGAAACTAGGACTAGCGGGAGTGAGGGTGAGCAGTACTTC. Amino acid sequence: CASSETRTSGSEGEQYF.

About this clone itself: Other DNA sequences in the same sample also yield this CDR3. The chain links TRBV11-2 to TRBJ2-7, with D hard to call. V was shortened by 5 bases and J by 6 bases, with 11 bases between the two germline ends. This CDR3 is 12 amino acids long. CDR1 is SGHAT, CDR2 FQNNGV, per germline. In DNA, the CDR3 is TGTGCCAGCAGCCGGCTCCTCGGCGAGCAGTACTTC. This codes for CASSRLLGEQYF.

The CDR3 DNA reads TGTGCCAGCAGTGGATCCAGGGGGAGCGGCTACACCTTC. Translation gives CASSGSRGSGYTF. V is TRBV27 and J is TRBJ1-2; 7 nucleotides align to TRBD1. CDR1 is MNHEY, CDR2 SMNVEV, per germline (reference sequence). The V and J ends lost 5 bases and 8 bases, in that order; junction bases with no gene match: 8. This CDR3 has 13 residues.

With respect to this clone: Relative to the germline gene, one junction end is altered; a read error may explain this. Other DNA sequences in this specimen translate into the identical CDR3. The genes are TRBV28 and TRBJ1-2; the match to TRBD1 covers 8 bases. The CDR3 loop spans 12 amino acids. CDR1 MDHEN and CDR2 SYDVKM come from the germline V gene. The CDR3 nucleotides are TGCGCCAGCAGGGGGACAGGCGGGGGCTACACCTTC. Residues: CASRGTGGGYTF.

The V gene is TRBV5-4, the J gene TRBJ2-3; 10 nucleotides align to TRBD2. The CDR3 contains 14 residues. The J segment lost 2 bases and the V segment lost 10 bases, leaving 7 bases of the junction unmatched. The germline V gene encodes CDR1 SGHNT and CDR2 YYREEE (reference sequence). The CDR3 is CAWFLAGVTDTQYF. The CDR3 nucleotides are TGTGCCTGGTTCCTAGCGGGAGTCACAGATACGCAGTATTTT.

CDR3 residues: CASSLLEKPNEQFF. The CDR3, as DNA: TGTGCCAGCAGCCTACTGGAGAAACCGAATGAGCAGTTCTTC. The chain uses TRBV28 and TRBJ2-1; D gene ambiguous. The CDR3 is 14 amino acids. Germline V gene data show CDR1 as MDHEN and CDR2 as SYDVKM. With 6 bases removed from V and 7 bases from J, the gap between germline ends came to 16 bases.

J is TRBJ1-1 and V is TRBV5-1, with D tentatively TRBD1 (5 bases). Germline V lookup: CDR1 SGHRS, CDR2 YFSETQ. The V gene lost 4 bases and the J gene lost 1 base, with 17 bases spanning the gap. The CDR3 length is 16 residues. The CDR3 here is CASSPSMGTGNTEAFF. The CDR3 nucleotides read TGCGCCAGCAGCCCCTCTATGGGGACGGGGAACACTGAAGCTTTCTTT.

The genes are TRBV2 and TRBJ2-3, with TRBD1 matching 8 bases. From germline, CDR1 is SNHLY and CDR2 FYNNEI. The CDR3 extends over 17 amino acids. The V and J ends lost 2 bases and 0 bases, in that order; junction bases with no gene match: 7. For the CDR3, the DNA is TGTGCCAGCAGTGAACCCCGGACAGGGCCAAGCACAGATACGCAGTATTTT. This gives the protein CASSEPRTGPSTDTQYF.

This clone has just a few counts. The rearrangement links TRBV18 to TRBJ1-1, with D unclear. The CDR3 extends over 15 amino acids. The germline CDR1 and CDR2 sequences are KGHSH and LQKENI. Trimming removed 4 bases at V and 1 base at J, with 13 bases between. This CDR3 reads CASSLSGPPNTEAFF. The CDR3 coding sequence is TGTGCCAGCTCACTAAGCGGTCCGCCGAACACTGAAGCTTTCTTT.

The rearrangement joins TRBV7-3 to TRBJ2-1; 8 bases match TRBD1. CDR3 length equals 16 residues. Unmatched junction bases numbered 4, after V lost 0 bases and J lost 3 bases. Germline values: CDR1 SGHTA, CDR2 FQGTGA. CDR3: CASSLTGTGIYNEQFF. The DNA of the CDR3 is TGTGCCAGCAGCTTAACCGGGACAGGAATCTACAATGAGCAGTTCTTC. Complete variable domain (other parts from reference TRBV7-3 and TRBJ2-1): GAGVSQTPSNKVTEKGKYVELRCDPISGHTALYWYRQSLGQGPEFLIYFQGTGAADDSGLPNDRFFAVRPEGSVSTLKIQRTERGDSAVYLCASSLTGTGIYNEQFFGPGTRLTVL.

The chain uses TRBV6-6 and TRBJ2-1, with 12 bases aligning to TRBD2. Germline V lookup: CDR1 MNHNY, CDR2 SVGAGI (reference sequence). Losses at the gene ends were 8 bases for V and 5 bases for J; bases not matched to a gene: 4. CDR3 size: 14 residues. The CDR3 sequence: CASLLAGGHNEQFF. The CDR3 DNA reads as TGTGCCAGCTTACTAGCGGGGGGACACAATGAGCAGTTCTTC.